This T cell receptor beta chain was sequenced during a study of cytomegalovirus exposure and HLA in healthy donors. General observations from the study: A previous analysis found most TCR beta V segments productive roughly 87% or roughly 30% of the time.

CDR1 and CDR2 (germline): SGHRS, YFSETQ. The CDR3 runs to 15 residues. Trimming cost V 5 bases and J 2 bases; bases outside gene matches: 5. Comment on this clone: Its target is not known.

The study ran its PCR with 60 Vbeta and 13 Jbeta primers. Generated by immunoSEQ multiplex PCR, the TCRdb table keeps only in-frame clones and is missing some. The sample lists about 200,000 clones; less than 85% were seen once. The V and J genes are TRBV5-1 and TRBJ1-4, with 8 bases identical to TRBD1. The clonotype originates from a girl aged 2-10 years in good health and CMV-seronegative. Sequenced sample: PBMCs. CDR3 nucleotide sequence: TGCGCCAGCAGGAAACAGGGGGAGACTAATGAAAAACTGTTTTTT. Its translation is CASRKQGETNEKLFF.